These 18 T cell receptor beta chains share one sample of origin, sequenced in a study of cytomegalovirus exposure and HLA in healthy donors. The data were produced by immunoSEQ multiplex PCR, yet TCRdb's version contains in-frame clones alone and is incomplete. The table has some 190,000 clones, around 86% seen once; the top ten hold more than 5.5%. What was sequenced was PBMCs. These receptors were collected from a man in his thirties or forties in good health and CMV-seropositive.

The rearrangement uses TRBV5-1 and TRBJ2-2; tentatively, D is TRBD2 (6 bases). CDR1 and CDR2 from the germline V gene are SGHRS and YFSETQ. V dropped 4 bases and J dropped 4 bases, with 17 bases sitting between them. This CDR3 region has 16 residues. CDR3 sequence: CASSLDTSSRTGELFF. The CDR3 bases are TGCGCCAGCAGCCTAGATACTAGCAGCCGCACCGGGGAGCTGTTTTTT.

This chain connects TRBV28 to TRBJ1-1; possibly TRBD1 for D (5 bases). The germline V and J ends were trimmed by 2 bases and 3 bases, with 16 bases remaining between them. Looked up from germline, CDR1 is MDHEN and CDR2 is SYDVKM. The CDR3 is made up of 16 amino acids. CDR3 protein: CASSLLQGAGYTEAFF. For the CDR3, the DNA is TGTGCCAGCAGTTTACTCCAGGGCGCGGGGTACACTGAAGCTTTCTTT.

The V gene is TRBV19, the J gene TRBJ2-2; no definite D call. V was clipped by 4 bases and J by 4 bases, with 7 bases between them. The CDR3 sequence is 13 residues long. Germline lookup yields CDR1 LNHDA and CDR2 SQIVND (reference sequence). In DNA form, the CDR3 reads TGTGCCAGTAGTACCACCTCCACCGGGGAGCTGTTTTTT. This codes for CASSTTSTGELFF.

The V gene is TRBV5-1, the J gene TRBJ2-1; 9 positions match TRBD1. Germline CDR1 and CDR2: SGHRS and YFSETQ. J gave up 6 bases and V 4 bases, and 8 bases lay outside the gene matches. The CDR3 has 15 residues. CDR3 bases: TGCGCCAGCAGCAGAAGCGAGACAGGGGGCAATGAGCAGTTCTTC. It encodes CASSRSETGGNEQFF.

This chain links TRBV6-5 with TRBJ1-4; D ambiguous. Trimming pared 2 bases from V and 7 bases from J, leaving 11 bases between. The V gene's germline CDR1 is MNHEY and CDR2 SVGAGI. The CDR3 spans 14 residues. The CDR3, as DNA: TGTGCCAGCAGTTACGAAGGCTATGGTGAAAAACTGTTTTTT. Protein: CASSYEGYGEKLFF.

This chain connects TRBV4-1 to TRBJ2-7, with D uncertain. This CDR3 has 13 amino acids. Germline V gene data show CDR1 as MGHRA and CDR2 as YSYEKL. V was pared by 4 bases and J by 5 bases, with 12 bases between. CDR3 nucleotides: TGCGCCAGCAGCCCTCGTAACCGGAACGAGCAGTACTTC. It encodes CASSPRNRNEQYF.

V and J are TRBV27 and TRBJ2-7, with D possibly being TRBD1 or TRBD2 (5 bases each). CDR3 length: 15 amino acids. Germline V gives CDR1 MNHEY, CDR2 SMNVEV (reference sequence). V dropped 3 bases and J dropped 3 bases, with 15 bases sitting between them. The CDR3 DNA follows: TGTGCCAGCAGTTTCCGGGACGGCGAAGGCTACGAGCAGTACTTC. Its protein is CASSFRDGEGYEQYF.

V and J are TRBV27 and TRBJ2-1; 9 bases map to TRBD1. The V gene end was trimmed by 5 bases and the J gene end by 4 bases; junction bases not matched to a gene: 9. The germline V gene encodes CDR1 MNHEY and CDR2 SMNVEV (reference sequence). The CDR3 is 16 amino acids. CDR3 sequence: CASSPIGTGSYNEQFF. DNA of the CDR3: TGTGCCAGCAGTCCGATCGGGACAGGGAGTTACAATGAGCAGTTCTTC.

This clone was detected a few times. The identical CDR3 is also encoded by other nucleotide sequences in the sample. J is TRBJ1-1 and V is TRBV6-5; D is ambiguous. CDR1 and CDR2 from the germline V gene are MNHEY and SVGAGI. Deletions cut 2 bases from V and 1 base from J, with 11 bases between. CDR3 length: 15 amino acids. CDR3 coding DNA: TGTGCCAGCAGTTACGGTCCGGGCGGGAACACTGAAGCTTTCTTT. It yields the protein CASSYGPGGNTEAFF.

The chain joins TRBV27 to TRBJ2-7; D is unclear. Germline-derived CDR1 and CDR2 are MNHEY and SMNVEV (reference sequence). Deletions cut 3 bases from V and 6 bases from J, with 9 bases between. This CDR3 has 12 amino acids. The CDR3 DNA is TGTGCCAGCAGTTTCCGTCGTGGCGAGCAGTACTTC. Its translation: CASSFRRGEQYF.

The chain links TRBV5-6 to TRBJ2-5; 14 nucleotides align to TRBD2. The CDR3 loop spans 16 amino acids. The junction had 5 bases not matched to a gene; V was cut back by 2 bases and J by 5 bases. Germline V gene lookup returns CDR1 SGHDT and CDR2 YYEEEE. The CDR3 loop is CASSLQGLAGVETQYF. The CDR3 DNA reads as TGTGCCAGCAGCTTACAGGGACTAGCGGGGGTTGAGACCCAGTACTTC.

The genes are TRBV29-1 and TRBJ1-1; a possible D gene is TRBD1 (6 bases). The V gene's germline CDR1 is SQVTM and CDR2 ANQGSEA. The V end was cut by 5 bases, the J end by 4 bases, with 14 bases between. The CDR3 has 13 residues. CDR3 protein: CSVYRDGFTEAFF. The CDR3 DNA sequence: TGCAGCGTTTACAGGGATGGTTTCACTGAAGCTTTCTTT.

This sequence joins TRBV7-9 and TRBJ2-1; D not certain. Germline-derived CDR1 and CDR2 are SEHNR and FQNEAQ (reference sequence). Trimming shortened V by 2 bases and J by 10 bases, and 9 bases separated the two germline ends. The CDR3 length is 12 residues. The CDR3 sequence is CASSLHGGEQFF. The CDR3 DNA reads TGTGCCAGCAGCTTACATGGTGGCGAGCAGTTCTTC.

V gene TRBV7-8 combines with J gene TRBJ1-5; 8 nucleotides line up with TRBD1. J was trimmed by 8 bases and V by 6 bases; bases with no gene match: 12. The CDR3 has 15 amino acids. Looked up from germline, CDR1 is SGHVS and CDR2 is FQNEAQ. The CDR3 spells CASSPIGQGGKPQHF. CDR3 coding DNA: TGTGCCAGCAGTCCCATCGGACAGGGCGGGAAGCCCCAGCATTTT.

The rearrangement uses TRBV27 and TRBJ2-7; 11 bases line up with TRBD1. Germline CDR1 reads MNHEY; CDR2 reads SMNVEV (reference sequence). The CDR3 is made up of 15 amino acids. The ends lost 4 bases at V and 3 bases at J; junction bases unmatched: 5. The CDR3 spells CASSSSGTGGYEQYF. The DNA for the CDR3 is TGTGCCAGCAGTTCCTCCGGGACAGGGGGCTACGAGCAGTACTTC.

This chain joins TRBV7-2 and TRBJ2-3, with a tentative D call TRBD1 (5 bases). CDR1 SGHTA and CDR2 FQGNSA come from the germline V gene. The CDR3 covers 15 residues. V was clipped by 5 bases and J by 1 base, with 13 bases between them. The CDR3 spells CASSGTVGGTDTQYF. CDR3 nucleotide sequence: TGTGCCAGCAGCGGTACTGTAGGGGGCACAGATACGCAGTATTTT.

The CDR3 DNA reads as TGCGCCAGCAGCTTAACATATAGCGGGGGTAACAATGAGCAGTTCTTC. It yields the protein CASSLTYSGGNNEQFF. This chain joins TRBV5-1 and TRBJ2-1; the match to TRBD2 covers 9 bases. The length of the CDR3 is 16 residues. Germline V CDR1 and CDR2: SGHRS, YFSETQ. V gave up 2 bases and J gave up 5 bases; unmatched junction bases: 8. The variable domain in full, completed from reference TRBV5-1 and TRBJ2-1, reads KAGVTQTPRYLIKTRGQQVTLSCSPISGHRSVSWYQQTPGQGLQFLFEYFSETQRNKGNFPGRFSGRQFSNSRSEMNVSTLELGDSALYLCASSLTYSGGNNEQFFGPGTRLTVL.

This chain links TRBV7-3 with TRBJ1-1; 9 positions match TRBD1. Germline V gives CDR1 SGHTA, CDR2 FQGTGA. The CDR3 has 17 amino acids. J was trimmed by 0 bases and V by 0 bases; bases with no gene match: 5. The CDR3 nucleotides read TGTGCCAGCAGCTTAACGGGGACAGGGACATTGAACACTGAAGCTTTCTTT. Its translation: CASSLTGTGTLNTEAFF.